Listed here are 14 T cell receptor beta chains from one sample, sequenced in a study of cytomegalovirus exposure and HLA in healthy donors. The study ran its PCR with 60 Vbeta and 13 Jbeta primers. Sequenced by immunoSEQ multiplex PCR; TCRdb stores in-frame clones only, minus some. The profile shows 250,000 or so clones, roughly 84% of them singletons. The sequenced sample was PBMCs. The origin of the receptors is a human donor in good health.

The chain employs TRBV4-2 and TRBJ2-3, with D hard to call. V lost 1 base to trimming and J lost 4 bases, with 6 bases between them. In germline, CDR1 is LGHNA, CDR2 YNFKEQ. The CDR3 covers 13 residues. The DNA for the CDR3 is TGTGCCAGCAGCCAAGGAATAGCAGATACGCAGTATTTT. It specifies CASSQGIADTQYF.

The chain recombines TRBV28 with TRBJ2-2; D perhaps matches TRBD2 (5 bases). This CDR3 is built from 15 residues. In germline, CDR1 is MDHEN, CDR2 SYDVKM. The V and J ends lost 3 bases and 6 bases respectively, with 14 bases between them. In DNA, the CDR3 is TGTGCCAGCAGTTTCCCAACCGGAGGCCCCGGGGAGCTGTTTTTT. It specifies CASSFPTGGPGELFF.

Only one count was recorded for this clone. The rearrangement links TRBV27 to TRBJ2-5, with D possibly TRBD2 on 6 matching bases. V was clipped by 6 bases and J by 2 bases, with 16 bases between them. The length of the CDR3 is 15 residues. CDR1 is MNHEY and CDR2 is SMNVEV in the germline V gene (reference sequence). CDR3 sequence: CASSLMGGIQETQYF. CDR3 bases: TGTGCCAGCAGCTTGATGGGGGGTATTCAAGAGACCCAGTACTTC.

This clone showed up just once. The CDR3 sequence: CASSPRVVQPQHF. CDR3 DNA: TGTGCCAGCAGTCCGAGAGTGGTCCAGCCCCAGCATTTT. The chain employs TRBV6-1 and TRBJ1-5; D uncertain. Germline V CDR1 and CDR2: MNHNS, SASEGT. The CDR3 is 13 residues long. Trimming removed 5 bases from V and 7 bases from J, with 12 bases in between.

The CDR3 DNA sequence: TGTGCCAGCAGCCCCCTCGCTCTAGCGGACGTGGAGACCCAGTACTTC. Protein product: CASSPLALADVETQYF. J is TRBJ2-5 and V is TRBV4-2, with TRBD2 identical over 7 bases. This CDR3 has 16 amino acids. J was trimmed by 5 bases and V by 4 bases; bases with no gene match: 13. The germline V gene has CDR1 LGHNA and CDR2 YNFKEQ.

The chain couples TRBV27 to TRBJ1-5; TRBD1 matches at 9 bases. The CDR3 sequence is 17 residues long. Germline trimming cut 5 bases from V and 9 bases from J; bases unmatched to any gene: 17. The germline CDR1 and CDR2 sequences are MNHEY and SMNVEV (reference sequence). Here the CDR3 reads CASSNGTGSKGVMPQHF. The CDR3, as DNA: TGTGCCAGCAGTAACGGGACAGGGAGTAAGGGCGTCATGCCCCAGCATTTT.

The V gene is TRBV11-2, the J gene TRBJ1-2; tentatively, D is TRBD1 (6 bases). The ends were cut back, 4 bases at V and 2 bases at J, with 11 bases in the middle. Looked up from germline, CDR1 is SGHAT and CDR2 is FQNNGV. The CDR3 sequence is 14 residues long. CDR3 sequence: CASSSLTGNYGYTF. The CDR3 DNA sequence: TGTGCCAGCAGCTCCTTAACAGGGAACTATGGCTACACCTTC. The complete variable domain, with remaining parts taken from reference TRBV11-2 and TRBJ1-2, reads EAGVAQSPRYKIIEKRQSVAFWCNPISGHATLYWYQQILGQGPKLLIQFQNNGVVDDSQLPKDRFSAERLKGVDSTLKIQPAKLEDSAVYLCASSSLTGNYGYTFGSGTRLTVV.

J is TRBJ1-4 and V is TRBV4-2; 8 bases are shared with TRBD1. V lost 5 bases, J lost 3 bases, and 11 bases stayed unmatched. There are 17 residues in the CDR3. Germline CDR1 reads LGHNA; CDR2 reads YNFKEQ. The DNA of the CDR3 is TGTGCCAGCAGCGCAGTAAGTCAGGGGGCGGCTAATGAAAAACTGTTTTTT. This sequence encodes CASSAVSQGAANEKLFF.

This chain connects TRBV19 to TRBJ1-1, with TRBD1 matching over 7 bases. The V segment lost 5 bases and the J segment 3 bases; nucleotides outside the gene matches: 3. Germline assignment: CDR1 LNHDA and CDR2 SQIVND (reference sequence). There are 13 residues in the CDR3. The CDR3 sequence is CASSPDRDTEAFF. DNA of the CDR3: TGTGCCAGTAGTCCTGACAGGGACACTGAAGCTTTCTTT.

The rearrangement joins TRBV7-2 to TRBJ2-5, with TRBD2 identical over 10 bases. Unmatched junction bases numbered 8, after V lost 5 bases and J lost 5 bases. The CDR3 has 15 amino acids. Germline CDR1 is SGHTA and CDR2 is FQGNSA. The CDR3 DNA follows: TGTGCCAGCAGCCCCACCGGGACTAGCGTTGAGACCCAGTACTTC. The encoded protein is CASSPTGTSVETQYF.

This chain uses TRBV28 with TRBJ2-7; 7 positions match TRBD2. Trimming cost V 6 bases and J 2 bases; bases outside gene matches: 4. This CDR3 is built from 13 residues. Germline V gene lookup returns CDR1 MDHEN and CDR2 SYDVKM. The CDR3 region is CASRREKPYEQYF. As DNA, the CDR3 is TGTGCCAGCAGGCGGGAGAAACCCTACGAGCAGTACTTC. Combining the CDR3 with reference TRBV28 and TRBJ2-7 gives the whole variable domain DVKVTQSSRYLVKRTGEKVFLECVQDMDHENMFWYRQDPGLGLRLIYFSYDVKMKEKGDIPEGYSVSREKKERFSLILESASTNQTSMYLCASRREKPYEQYFGPGTRLTVT.

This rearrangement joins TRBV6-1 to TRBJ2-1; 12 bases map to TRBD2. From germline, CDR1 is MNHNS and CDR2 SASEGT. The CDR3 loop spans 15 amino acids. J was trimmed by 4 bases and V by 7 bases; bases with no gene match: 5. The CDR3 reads CASNNGLAGYNEQFF. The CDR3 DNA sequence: TGTGCCAGCAACAATGGACTAGCGGGGTACAATGAGCAGTTCTTC.

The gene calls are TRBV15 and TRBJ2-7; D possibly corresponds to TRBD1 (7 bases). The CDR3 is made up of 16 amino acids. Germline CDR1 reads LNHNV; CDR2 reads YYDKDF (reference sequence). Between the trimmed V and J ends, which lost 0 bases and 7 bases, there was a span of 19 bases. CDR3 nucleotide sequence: TGTGCCACCAGCAGAGATCGGGCGGGGACAGCTAGAGAGCAGTACTTC. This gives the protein CATSRDRAGTAREQYF.

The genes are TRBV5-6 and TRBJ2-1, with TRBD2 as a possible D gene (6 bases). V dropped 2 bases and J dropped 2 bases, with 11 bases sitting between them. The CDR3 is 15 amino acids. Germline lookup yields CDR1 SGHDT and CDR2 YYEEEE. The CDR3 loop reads CASSLGVAAYNEQFF. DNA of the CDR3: TGTGCCAGCAGCTTAGGGGTAGCGGCCTACAATGAGCAGTTCTTC.